The clone carrying this TCR beta chain was observed once. Its antigen is not known. PCR amplification relied on 60 Vbeta primers (plus 13 Jbeta primers). The method was immunoSEQ multiplex PCR; TCRdb's version includes in-frame clones alone and lacks a portion of them. The profile covers approximately 210,000 clones, with 60% to 80% appearing a single time and 2% to 2.5% taken by the ten largest. The data were obtained in a study of cytomegalovirus exposure and HLA in healthy donors. Study-level points and caveats: Data from an earlier analysis indicated that most TCR beta V segments were productive either about 87% or about 30% of the time.

Germline V gives CDR1 MDHEN, CDR2 SYDVKM. Trimming took 8 bases from V and 4 from J, leaving 14 bases between them. This CDR3 is 13 amino acids long. The donors were healthy bone marrow donors. This receptor was identified in a woman between 25 and 40 years old in good health and CMV-seropositive. Sequencing input: PBMCs. V and J are TRBV28 and TRBJ1-1, with D possibly matching TRBD1 (6 bases). The CDR3 region is CASVGDTITEAFF. The CDR3 nucleotides are TGTGCCAGCGTCGGGGACACGATCACTGAAGCTTTCTTT. Drawing the rest from reference TRBV28 and TRBJ1-1, the complete variable domain is DVKVTQSSRYLVKRTGEKVFLECVQDMDHENMFWYRQDPGLGLRLIYFSYDVKMKEKGDIPEGYSVSREKKERFSLILESASTNQTSMYLCASVGDTITEAFFGQGTRLTVV.